One T cell receptor beta chain is described in this entry. Its matching antigen is unknown. The junction differs from germline at one of its ends, possibly a read error. TCRdb passed the RT-PCR reads through MiXCR, listing each CDR3 protein once. The repertoire holds about 540,000 distinct CDR3 sequences, with 13% to 15% as singletons. The data stem from a study of response to subunit inactivated influenza vaccine. Whole-study results and caveats: The authors offered the suggestion that each seasonal influenza vaccination recruits few new T cells.

CDR3 length: 13 residues. In germline, CDR1 is LGHNA, CDR2 YSLEER. The genes are TRBV4-3 and TRBJ1-2, with no clear D. The clonotype comes from a man aged 45 to 65 who received an inactivated influenza vaccine. The starting material was PBMCs from blood, obtained 11 to 12 days after vaccination. The CDR3 coding sequence is TGCGCTAGCAGCCAAGATCTTGGGATTCACTACACCTTC. This codes for CASSQDLGIHYTF.